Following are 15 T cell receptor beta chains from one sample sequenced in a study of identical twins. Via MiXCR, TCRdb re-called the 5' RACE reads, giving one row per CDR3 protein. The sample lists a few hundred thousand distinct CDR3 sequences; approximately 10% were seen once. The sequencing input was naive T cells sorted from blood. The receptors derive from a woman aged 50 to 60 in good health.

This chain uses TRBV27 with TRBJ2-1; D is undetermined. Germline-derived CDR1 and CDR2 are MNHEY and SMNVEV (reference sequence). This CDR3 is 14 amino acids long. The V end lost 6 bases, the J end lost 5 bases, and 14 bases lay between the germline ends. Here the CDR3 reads CASRLLEADNEQFF. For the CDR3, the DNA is TGTGCCAGCAGGCTACTTGAGGCAGACAATGAGCAGTTCTTC.

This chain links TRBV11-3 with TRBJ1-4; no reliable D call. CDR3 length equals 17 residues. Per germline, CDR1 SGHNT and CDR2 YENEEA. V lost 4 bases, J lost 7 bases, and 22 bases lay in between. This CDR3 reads CASSSTQTTPQREKLFF. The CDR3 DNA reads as TGTGCCAGCAGCTCAACCCAGACAACACCTCAACGTGAAAAACTGTTTTTT.

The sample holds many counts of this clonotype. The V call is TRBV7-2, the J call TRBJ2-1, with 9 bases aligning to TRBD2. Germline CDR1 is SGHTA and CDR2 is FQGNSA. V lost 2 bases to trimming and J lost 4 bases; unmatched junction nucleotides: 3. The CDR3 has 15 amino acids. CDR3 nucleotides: TGTGCCAGCAGCTTACGGAGCGGGAGGTACAATGAGCAGTTCTTC. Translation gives CASSLRSGRYNEQFF.

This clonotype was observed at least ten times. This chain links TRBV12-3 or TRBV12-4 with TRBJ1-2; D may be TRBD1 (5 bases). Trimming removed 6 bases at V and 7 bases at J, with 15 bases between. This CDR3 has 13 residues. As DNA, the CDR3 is TGTGCCAGCAGACCGGACACCTGGGGTGGCTACACCTTC. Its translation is CASRPDTWGGYTF.

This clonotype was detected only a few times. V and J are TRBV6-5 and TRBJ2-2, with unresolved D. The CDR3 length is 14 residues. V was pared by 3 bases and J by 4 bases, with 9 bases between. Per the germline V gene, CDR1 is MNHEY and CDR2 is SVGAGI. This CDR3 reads CASSYISATGELFF. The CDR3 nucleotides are TGTGCCAGCAGTTATATTAGTGCCACCGGGGAGCTGTTTTTT.

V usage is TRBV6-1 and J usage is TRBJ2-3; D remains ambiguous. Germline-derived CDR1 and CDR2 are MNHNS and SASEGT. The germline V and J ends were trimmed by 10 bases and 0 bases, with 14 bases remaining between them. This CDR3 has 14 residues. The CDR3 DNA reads TGTGCCACTGCAACTGGAGTTAGCACAGATACGCAGTATTTT. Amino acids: CATATGVSTDTQYF.

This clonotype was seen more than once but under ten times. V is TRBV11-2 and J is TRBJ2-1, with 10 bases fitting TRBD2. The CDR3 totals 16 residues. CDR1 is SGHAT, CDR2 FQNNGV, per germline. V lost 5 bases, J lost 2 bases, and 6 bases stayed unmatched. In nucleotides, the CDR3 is TGTGCCAGCAGCCGGGGGGGACTAGCGACCTACAATGAGCAGTTCTTC. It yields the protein CASSRGGLATYNEQFF.

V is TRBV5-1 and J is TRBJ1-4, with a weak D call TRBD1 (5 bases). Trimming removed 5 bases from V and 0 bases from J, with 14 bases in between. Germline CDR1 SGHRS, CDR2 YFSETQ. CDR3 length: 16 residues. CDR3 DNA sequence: TGCGCCAGCAGTTCTGACGGGGGGACAACTAATGAAAAACTGTTTTTT. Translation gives CASSSDGGTTNEKLFF.

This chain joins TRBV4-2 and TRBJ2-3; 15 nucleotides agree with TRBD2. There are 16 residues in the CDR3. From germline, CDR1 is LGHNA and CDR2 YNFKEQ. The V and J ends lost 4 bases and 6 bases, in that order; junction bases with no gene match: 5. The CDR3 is CASSLTGTSGRDTQYF. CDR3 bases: TGTGCCAGCAGCCTCACCGGGACTAGCGGGAGGGATACGCAGTATTTT.

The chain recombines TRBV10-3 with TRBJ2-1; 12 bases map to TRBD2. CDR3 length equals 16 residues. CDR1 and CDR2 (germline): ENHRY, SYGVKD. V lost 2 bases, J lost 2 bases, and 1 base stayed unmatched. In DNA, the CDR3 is TGTGCCATCAGTGAGGGACTAGCGGGGACCTACAATGAGCAGTTCTTC. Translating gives CAISEGLAGTYNEQFF.

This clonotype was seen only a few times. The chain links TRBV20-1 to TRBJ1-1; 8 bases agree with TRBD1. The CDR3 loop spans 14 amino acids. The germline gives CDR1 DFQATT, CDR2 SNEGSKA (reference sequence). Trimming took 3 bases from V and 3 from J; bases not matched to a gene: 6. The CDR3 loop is CSASRTGSYTEAFF. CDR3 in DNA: TGCAGTGCTAGCCGGACAGGGAGTTACACTGAAGCTTTCTTT.

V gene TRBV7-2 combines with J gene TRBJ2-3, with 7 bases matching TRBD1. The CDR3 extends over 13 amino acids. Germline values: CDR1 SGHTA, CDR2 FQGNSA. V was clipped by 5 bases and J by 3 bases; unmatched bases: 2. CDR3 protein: CASSPQGTDTQYF. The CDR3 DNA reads TGTGCCAGCAGCCCACAGGGGACAGATACGCAGTATTTT.

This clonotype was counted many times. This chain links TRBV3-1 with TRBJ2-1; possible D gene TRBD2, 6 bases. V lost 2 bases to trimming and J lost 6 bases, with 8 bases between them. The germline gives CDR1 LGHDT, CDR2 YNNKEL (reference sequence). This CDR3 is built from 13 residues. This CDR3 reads CASSQSGFNEQFF. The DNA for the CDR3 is TGTGCCAGCAGCCAAAGCGGGTTCAATGAGCAGTTCTTC.

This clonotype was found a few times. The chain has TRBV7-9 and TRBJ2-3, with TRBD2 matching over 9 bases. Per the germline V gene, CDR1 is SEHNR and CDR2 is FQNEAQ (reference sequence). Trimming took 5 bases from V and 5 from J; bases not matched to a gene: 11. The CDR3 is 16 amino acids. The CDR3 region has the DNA TGTGCCAGCAGCCCACGACTAGCGGTCATACAAGATACGCAGTATTTT. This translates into CASSPRLAVIQDTQYF.

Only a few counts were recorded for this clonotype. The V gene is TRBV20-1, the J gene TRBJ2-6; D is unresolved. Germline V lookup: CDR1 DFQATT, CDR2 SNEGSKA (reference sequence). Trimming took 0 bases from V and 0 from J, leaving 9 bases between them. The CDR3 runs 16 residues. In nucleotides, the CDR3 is TGCAGTGCTAGAGACCCGGAGTTCTCTGGGGCCAACGTCCTGACTTTC. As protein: CSARDPEFSGANVLTF.